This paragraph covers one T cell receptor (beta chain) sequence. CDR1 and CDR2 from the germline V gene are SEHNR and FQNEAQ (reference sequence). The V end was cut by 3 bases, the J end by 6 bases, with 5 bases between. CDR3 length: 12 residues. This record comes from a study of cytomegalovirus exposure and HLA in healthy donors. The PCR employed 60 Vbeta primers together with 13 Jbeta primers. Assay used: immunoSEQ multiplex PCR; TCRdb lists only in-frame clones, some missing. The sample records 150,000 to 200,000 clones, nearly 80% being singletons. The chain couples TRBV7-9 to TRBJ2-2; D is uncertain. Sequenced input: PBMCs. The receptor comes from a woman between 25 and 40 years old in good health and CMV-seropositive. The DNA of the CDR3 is TGTGCCAGCAGCTTCATAGCCGGGGAGCTGTTTTTT. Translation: CASSFIAGELFF.